This T cell receptor beta chain was documented in a study of blood T cell repertoires in COVID-19. The repertoire was sequenced with immunoSEQ multiplex PCR; TCRdb's copy has only in-frame clones and lacks some. The sample has tens of thousands of clones, roughly three quarters seen once; the top ten hold around 32%. The CDR3 length is 15 residues. Trimming stripped 4 bases from V and 5 bases from J, with 15 bases between. Germline assignment: CDR1 LNHDA and CDR2 SQIVND (reference sequence). The chain recombines TRBV19 with TRBJ1-5, with D tentatively TRBD1 (5 bases). The material sequenced was peripheral blood. The clonotype originates from a human donor in a cohort sampled during active COVID-19. This CDR3 reads CASSSFQGRDQPQHF. The CDR3 nucleotides are TGTGCCAGTAGTAGTTTCCAGGGCCGGGATCAGCCCCAGCATTTT.